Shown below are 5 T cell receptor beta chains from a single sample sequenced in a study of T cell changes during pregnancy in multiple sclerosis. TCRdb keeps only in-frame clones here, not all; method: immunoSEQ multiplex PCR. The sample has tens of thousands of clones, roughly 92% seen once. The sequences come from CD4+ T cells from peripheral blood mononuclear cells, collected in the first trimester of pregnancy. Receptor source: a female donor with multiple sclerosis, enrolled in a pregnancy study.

Here the CDR3 DNA reads TGTGCCAGCAGTGCTCATGGGGGCCAGGGATACGGCTACACCTTC. Protein sequence: CASSAHGGQGYGYTF. The chain employs TRBV2 and TRBJ1-2; D is perhaps TRBD1 (6 bases). Trimming left V 4 bases short and J 8 bases short, with 20 bases between. The CDR3 spans 15 residues. Germline CDR1 SNHLY, CDR2 FYNNEI.

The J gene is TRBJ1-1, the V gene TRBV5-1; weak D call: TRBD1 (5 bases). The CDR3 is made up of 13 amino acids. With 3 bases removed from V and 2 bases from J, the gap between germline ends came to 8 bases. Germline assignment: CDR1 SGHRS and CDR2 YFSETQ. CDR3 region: CASSWGSNTEAFF. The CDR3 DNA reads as TGCGCCAGCAGCTGGGGCAGCAACACTGAAGCTTTCTTT.

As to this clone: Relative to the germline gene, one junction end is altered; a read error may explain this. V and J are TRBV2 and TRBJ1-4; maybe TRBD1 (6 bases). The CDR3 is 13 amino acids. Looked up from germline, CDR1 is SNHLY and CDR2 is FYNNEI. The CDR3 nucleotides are TGTGCCAGCAGTCGGGACACCCTCCAGACAACTAATTTT. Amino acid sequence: CASSRDTLQTTNF.

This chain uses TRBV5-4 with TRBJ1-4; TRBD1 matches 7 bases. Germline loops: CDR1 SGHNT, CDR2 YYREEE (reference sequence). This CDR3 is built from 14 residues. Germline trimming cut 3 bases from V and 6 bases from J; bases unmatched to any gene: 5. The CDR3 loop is CASSSTGDDEKLFF. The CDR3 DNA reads TGTGCCAGCAGCTCCACAGGGGACGATGAAAAACTGTTTTTT.

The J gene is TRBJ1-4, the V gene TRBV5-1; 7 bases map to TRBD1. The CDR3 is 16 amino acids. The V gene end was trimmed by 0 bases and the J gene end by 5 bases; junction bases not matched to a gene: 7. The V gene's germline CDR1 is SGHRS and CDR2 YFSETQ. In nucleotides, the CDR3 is TGCGCCAGCAGCTTGGGTTTGGGACAGCTAAATGAAAAACTGTTTTTT. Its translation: CASSLGLGQLNEKLFF.